The T cell receptor (beta chain) described here comes from a study of cytomegalovirus exposure and HLA in healthy donors. Primers: 60 Vbeta forward and 13 Jbeta reverse. Assay: immunoSEQ multiplex PCR; the TCRdb copy retains only in-frame clones and omits some. The sample lists about 280,000 clones, roughly 90% occurring once. In germline, CDR1 is SGHTA, CDR2 FQGNSA. After removal of 5 bases from V and 5 bases from J, the junction contained 10 bases not matched to a gene. The length of the CDR3 is 15 residues. This receptor was obtained from a woman between 18 and 29 years old in good health and CMV-seronegative. The rearrangement joins TRBV7-2 to TRBJ2-5; 8 nucleotides line up with TRBD2. Sequencing was performed on PBMCs. The CDR3 sequence: CASSTRGRGVETQYF. The CDR3 nucleotides read TGTGCCAGCAGCACCCGGGGGCGGGGGGTGGAGACCCAGTACTTC.